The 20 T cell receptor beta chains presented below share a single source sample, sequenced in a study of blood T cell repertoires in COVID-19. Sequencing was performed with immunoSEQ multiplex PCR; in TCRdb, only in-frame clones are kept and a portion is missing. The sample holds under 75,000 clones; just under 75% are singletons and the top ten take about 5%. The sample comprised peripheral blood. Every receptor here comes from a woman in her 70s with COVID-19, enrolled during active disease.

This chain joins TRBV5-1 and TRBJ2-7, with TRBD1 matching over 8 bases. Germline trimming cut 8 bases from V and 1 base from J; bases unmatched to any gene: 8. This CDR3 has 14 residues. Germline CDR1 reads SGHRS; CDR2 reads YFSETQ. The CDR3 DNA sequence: TGCGCCAGATGTCCGGGACAGGTATCCTACGAGCAGTACGTC. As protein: CARCPGQVSYEQYV.

DNA of the CDR3: TGTGCCAGCAGCGCGAAACAGGGGGCGCTAGGAGAGACCCAGTACTTC. This codes for CASSAKQGALGETQYF. The rearrangement links TRBV9 to TRBJ2-5; TRBD1 matches 9 bases. CDR1 and CDR2 (germline): SGDLS, YYNGEE. V gave up 3 bases and J gave up 4 bases; unmatched junction bases: 10. The CDR3 sequence is 16 residues long.

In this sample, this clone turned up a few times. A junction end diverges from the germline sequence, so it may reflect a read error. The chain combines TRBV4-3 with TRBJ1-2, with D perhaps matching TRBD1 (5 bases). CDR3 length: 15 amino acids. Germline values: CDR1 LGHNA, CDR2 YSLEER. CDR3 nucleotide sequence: TGCGCCAGCAGTCAAGTCAAGGGGCCTTCGTATGGCTACACCTTC. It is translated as CASSQVKGPSYGYTF.

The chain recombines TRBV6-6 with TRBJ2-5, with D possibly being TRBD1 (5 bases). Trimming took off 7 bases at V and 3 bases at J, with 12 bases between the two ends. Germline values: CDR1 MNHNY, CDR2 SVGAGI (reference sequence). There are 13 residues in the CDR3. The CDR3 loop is CASKPVGEETQYF. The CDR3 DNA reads TGTGCCAGCAAACCCGTAGGGGAAGAGACCCAGTACTTC.

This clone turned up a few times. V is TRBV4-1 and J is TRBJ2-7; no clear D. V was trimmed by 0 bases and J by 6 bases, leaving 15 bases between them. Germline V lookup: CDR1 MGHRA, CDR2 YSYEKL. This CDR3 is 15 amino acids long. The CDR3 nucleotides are TGCGCCAGCAGCCAAGATGCACCCCCAGGCCTCGAGCAGTACTTC. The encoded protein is CASSQDAPPGLEQYF.

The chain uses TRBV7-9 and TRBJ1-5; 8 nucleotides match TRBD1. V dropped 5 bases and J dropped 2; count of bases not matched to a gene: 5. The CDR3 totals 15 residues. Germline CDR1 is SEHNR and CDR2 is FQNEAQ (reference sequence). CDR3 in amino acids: CASSPGGAGNQPQHF. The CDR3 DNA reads TGTGCCAGCAGCCCAGGGGGCGCGGGCAATCAGCCCCAGCATTTT. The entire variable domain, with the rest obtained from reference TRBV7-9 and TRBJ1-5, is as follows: DTGVSQNPRHKITKRGQNVTFRCDPISEHNRLYWYRQTLGQGPEFLTYFQNEAQLEKSRLLSDRFSAERPKGSFSTLEIQRTEQGDSAMYLCASSPGGAGNQPQHFGDGTRLSIL.

The CDR3 DNA is TGTGCCAGCAGCGCCCAGGGCGGCGCCCAAGAGACCCAGTACTTC. It translates to CASSAQGGAQETQYF. The chain recombines TRBV4-2 with TRBJ2-5, with D maybe TRBD1 (5 bases). CDR1 and CDR2 from the germline V gene are LGHNA and YNFKEQ. Trimming took off 5 bases at V and 1 base at J, with 14 bases between the two ends. The CDR3 is 15 amino acids.

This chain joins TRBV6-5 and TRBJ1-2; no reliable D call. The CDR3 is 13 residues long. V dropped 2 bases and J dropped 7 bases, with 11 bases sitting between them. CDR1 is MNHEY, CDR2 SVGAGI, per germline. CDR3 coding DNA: TGTGCCAGCAGTTACGGGTCAGGAATTGGCTACACCTTC. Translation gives CASSYGSGIGYTF.

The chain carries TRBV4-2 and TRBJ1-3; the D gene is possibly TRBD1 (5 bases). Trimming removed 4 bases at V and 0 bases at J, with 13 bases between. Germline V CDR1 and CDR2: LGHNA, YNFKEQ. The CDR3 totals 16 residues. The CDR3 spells CASSPAGRASGNTIYF. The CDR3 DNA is TGTGCCAGCAGCCCGGCTGGCAGGGCCTCTGGAAACACCATATATTTT.

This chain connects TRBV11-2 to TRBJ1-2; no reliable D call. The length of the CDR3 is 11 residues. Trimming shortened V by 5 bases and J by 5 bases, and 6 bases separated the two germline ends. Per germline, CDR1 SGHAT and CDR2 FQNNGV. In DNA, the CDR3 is TGTGCCAGCAGCCCCGGGTATGGCTACACCTTC. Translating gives CASSPGYGYTF.

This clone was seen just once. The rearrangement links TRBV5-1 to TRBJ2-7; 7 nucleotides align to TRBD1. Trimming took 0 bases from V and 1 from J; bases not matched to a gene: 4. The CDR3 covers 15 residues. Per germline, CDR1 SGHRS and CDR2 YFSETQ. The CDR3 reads CASSLDRGPSYEQYV. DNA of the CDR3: TGCGCCAGCAGCTTGGACAGGGGACCATCCTACGAGCAGTACGTC.

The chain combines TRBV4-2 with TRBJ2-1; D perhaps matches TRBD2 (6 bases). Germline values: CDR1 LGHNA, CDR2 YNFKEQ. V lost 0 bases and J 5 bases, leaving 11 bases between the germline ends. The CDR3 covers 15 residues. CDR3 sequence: CASSQDWDFDNEQFF. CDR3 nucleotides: TGTGCCAGCAGCCAAGATTGGGACTTTGACAATGAGCAGTTCTTC.

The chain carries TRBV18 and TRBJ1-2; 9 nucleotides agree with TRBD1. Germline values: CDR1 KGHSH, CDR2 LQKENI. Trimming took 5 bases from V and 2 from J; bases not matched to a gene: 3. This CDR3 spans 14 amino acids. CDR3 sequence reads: CASSTGTGNYGYTF. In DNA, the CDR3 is TGTGCCAGCTCAACCGGGACAGGGAACTATGGCTACACCTTC.

The CDR3 here is CASSDYKFYGYTF. CDR3 DNA: TGTGCCAGCAGTGACTACAAATTCTATGGCTACACCTTC. The chain joins TRBV6-4 to TRBJ1-2; D gene uncertain. This CDR3 is built from 13 residues. V was cut by 1 base and J by 4 bases, with 7 bases left in between. Germline V gives CDR1 MRHNA, CDR2 SNTAGT.

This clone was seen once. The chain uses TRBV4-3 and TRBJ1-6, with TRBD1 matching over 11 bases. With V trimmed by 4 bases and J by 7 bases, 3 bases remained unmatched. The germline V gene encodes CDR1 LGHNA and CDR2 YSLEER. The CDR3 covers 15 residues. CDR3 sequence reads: CASSRGTGGNSPLHF. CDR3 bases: TGCGCCAGCAGCCGAGGGACAGGGGGAAATTCACCCCTCCACTTT.

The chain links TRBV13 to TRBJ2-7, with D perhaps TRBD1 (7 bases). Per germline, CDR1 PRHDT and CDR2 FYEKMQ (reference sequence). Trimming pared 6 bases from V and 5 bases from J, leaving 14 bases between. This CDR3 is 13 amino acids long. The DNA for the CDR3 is TGTGCCAGCAGTCGGAGGGGGCAGGACGAGCAGTACTTC. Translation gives CASSRRGQDEQYF.

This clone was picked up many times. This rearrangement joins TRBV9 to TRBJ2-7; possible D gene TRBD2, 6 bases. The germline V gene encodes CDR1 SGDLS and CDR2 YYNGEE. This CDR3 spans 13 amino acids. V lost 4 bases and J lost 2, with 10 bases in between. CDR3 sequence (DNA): TGTGCCAGCAGCCCGGGGGACGCCTACGAGCAGTACTTC. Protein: CASSPGDAYEQYF.

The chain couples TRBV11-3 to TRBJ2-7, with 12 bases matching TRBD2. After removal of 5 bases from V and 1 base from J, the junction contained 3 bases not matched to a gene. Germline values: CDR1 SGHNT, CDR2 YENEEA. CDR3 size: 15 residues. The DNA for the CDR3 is TGTGCCAGCAGCCCTGGACTAGCGGGATCCTACGAGCAGTACGTC. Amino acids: CASSPGLAGSYEQYV.

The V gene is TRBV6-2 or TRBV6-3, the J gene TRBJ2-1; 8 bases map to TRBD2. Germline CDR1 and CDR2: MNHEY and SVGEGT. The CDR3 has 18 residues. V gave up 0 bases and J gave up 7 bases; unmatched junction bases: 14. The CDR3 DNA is TGTGCCAGCAGTTACTCGACCTACGGGACTAGGGGGTGGAATGAGCAGTTCTTC. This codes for CASSYSTYGTRGWNEQFF.

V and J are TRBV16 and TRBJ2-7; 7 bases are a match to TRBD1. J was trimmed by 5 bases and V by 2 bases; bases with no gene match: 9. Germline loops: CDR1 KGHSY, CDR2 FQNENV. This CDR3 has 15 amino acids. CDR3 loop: CASSQMRGGGNEQYF. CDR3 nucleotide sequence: TGTGCCAGCAGCCAAATGCGAGGGGGCGGCAACGAGCAGTACTTC.